This TCR beta chain derives from a study of human T cells and chemical hapten exposure (TCRdb year 2021). At the level of the whole study: For sensitization, 2% DPC in acetone was applied to a 2 cm by 2 cm area of upper inner arm skin. Blood was sampled from patients pre-sensitization (week 0) and at 2, 6 and about 24 weeks after DPC sensitization. Twenty-nine alopecia patients provided blood for TCR sequencing at one to four time points (pre-sensitization, 2, 6 and 24 weeks). This study followed changes in the peripheral blood TCR repertoire in vivo during primary and secondary sensitization of alopecia patients to the hapten diphenylcyclopropenone (DPC). The patient cohort, mostly female, included alopecia areata with under or over 50% scalp involvement, alopecia totalis and alopecia universalis. Libraries were combined into a pool for sequencing, and differences in TCR yield between samples came mainly from small differences in library volumes within the pool. Weekly therapeutic DPC doses were additionally applied to the scalp of patients throughout the roughly 23-week study period. Patch testing was done on the upper back using Finn chambers containing 0.01% DPC, and results were scored after 6 days according to International Contact Dermatitis Research Group standards. General study outcomes and caveats: A positive correlation was found between the number of PT1 expanded TCRs and patch test score, with significance reached at thresholds 8, 16 and 32 but not 4. All patients had alopecia, a presumed autoimmune disease, so their immune response might differ from that of healthy individuals. After repeated subsampling, changes were observed in the strength of the expansion versus patch-test correlation and in the threshold at which the correlation became significant. DPC sensitization did not change the number of TCRs with a frequency above 1 in 1000, and there was no evidence of changes in global repertoire structure. Expanded TCRs formed significantly more large CDR3 similarity clusters than pre-sensitization or healthy control sets, consistent with antigen-driven responses.

Reading the germline V gene gives CDR1 SGHNT and CDR2 YENEEA. The CDR3 starts with the cysteine, ends with the phenylalanine, and has 14 residues. The read is trimmed to its CDR3 DNA, 42 bases read in frame from base 1. Germline trimming amounts to 5 bases on V and 5 bases on J, with 9 as the count of junction bases outside the gene matches. There are a few counts of this clonotype. This clone's antigen is unknown. Base quality data are lacking; no much larger clone is found one base away. Interpreted using the paper, the time point label stands for: patch test 2, 6 weeks after DPC sensitization. This sample's treatment or condition label indicates: therapeutic diphenylcyclopropenone sensitization with weekly scalp DPC. Blood at each patch-test visit was drawn before the patch test was applied. To be eligible, patients had to be aged 18 to 70, diagnosed with alopecia and judged suitable for DPC therapy, while pregnant patients were excluded. Total RNA was extracted from unfractionated whole blood that had been collected in Tempus Blood RNA tubes.

To prepare the library, RACE was applied. The sequencing machine was a NextSeq 500. During library preparation, unique molecular identifiers were attached to individual cDNA molecules so that TCRs could be counted in a quantitative, reproducible way. For every blood RNA sample, sequencing covered both the TCR alpha and TCR beta chains. Per the source publication's procedure: A median of about 87,000 TCRs per sample was observed, with a range of roughly 20,000 to 700,000. V, J and CDR3 annotation of the TCR reads was carried out using the Decombinator software suite. For PS versus PT1 abundance plots, all samples were subsampled to the same number of TCRs (28,000). TCRs were defined as expanded if absent before sensitization and observed at least eight times at the 2-week time point. The public reads were reanalyzed by TCRdb: fastp trimming at Q25, MiXCR alignment, in-frame beta chains only. Rows matching on CDR3 protein sequence are summarized as one entry with the most common DNA and genes. The authors' filters were not applied to this entry. The sample profile shows fewer than 100,000 distinct CDR3 sequences; approximately 10% of them were found once. Around 1.6% of the sample goes to the ten largest clones.

This sequence originates from a man between 18 and 35 years old with alopecia areata. Some clones in this sample may be carry-over from other donors' samples. The chain is encoded by TRBV11-3 joined to TRBJ2-7; 7 middle bases align to TRBD1. The sample was whole blood, taken in connection with sensitization to the hapten diphenylcyclopropenone (DPC). The DNA is as follows: TGTGCCAGCAGCCCCGGCAGGGGGACAGACGAGCAGTACTTC. Its protein product is CASSPGRGTDEQYF.